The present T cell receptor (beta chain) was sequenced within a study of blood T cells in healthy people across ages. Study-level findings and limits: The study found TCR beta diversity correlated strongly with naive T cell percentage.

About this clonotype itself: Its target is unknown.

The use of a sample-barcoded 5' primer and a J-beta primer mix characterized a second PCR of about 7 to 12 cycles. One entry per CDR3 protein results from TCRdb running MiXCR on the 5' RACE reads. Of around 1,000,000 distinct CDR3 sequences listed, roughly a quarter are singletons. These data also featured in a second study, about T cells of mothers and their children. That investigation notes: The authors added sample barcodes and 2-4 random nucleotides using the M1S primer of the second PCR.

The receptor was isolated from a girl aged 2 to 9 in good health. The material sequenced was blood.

CDR3 nucleotides: TGTGCCAGCAGCCCGCGGACAGGGGGGAAGAAGTCTGGGGCCAACGTCCTGACTTTC. This encodes CASSPRTGGKKSGANVLTF. The chain joins TRBV13 to TRBJ2-6, with TRBD1 identical over 10 bases. This CDR3 contains 19 residues. From germline, CDR1 is PRHDT and CDR2 FYEKMQ (reference sequence). V dropped 5 bases and J dropped 1; count of bases not matched to a gene: 11.